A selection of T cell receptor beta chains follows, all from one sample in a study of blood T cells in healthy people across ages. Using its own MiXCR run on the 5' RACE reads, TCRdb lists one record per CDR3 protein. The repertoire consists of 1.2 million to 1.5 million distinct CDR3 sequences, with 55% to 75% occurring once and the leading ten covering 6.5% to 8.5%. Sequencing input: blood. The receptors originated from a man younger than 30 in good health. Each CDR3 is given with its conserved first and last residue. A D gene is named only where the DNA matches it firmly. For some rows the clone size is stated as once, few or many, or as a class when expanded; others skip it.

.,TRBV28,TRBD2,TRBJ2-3,CASSSRTSWPADTQYF,TGTGCCAGCAGTTCACGGACTAGCTGGCCCGCAGATACGCAGTATTTT
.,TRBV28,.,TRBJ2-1,CASSPPYRSSYNEQFF,TGTGCCAGCAGTCCCCCCTACCGAAGCTCCTACAATGAGCAGTTCTTC
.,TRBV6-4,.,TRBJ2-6,CASSLPRGVSGANVLTF,TGTGCCAGCAGCCTACCTCGAGGTGTATCTGGGGCCAACGTCCTGACTTTC
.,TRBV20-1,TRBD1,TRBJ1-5,CSARDLPVTGSNRPQHF,TGCAGTGCTAGAGACCTACCCGTGACAGGGAGCAATCGGCCCCAGCATTTT
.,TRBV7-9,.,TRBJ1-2,CASRPLRGYTF,TGTGCCAGCAGGCCACTAAGGGGCTACACCTTC
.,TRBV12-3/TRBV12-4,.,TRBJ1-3,CASSRVAGNTIYF,TGTGCCAGCAGCAGGGTAGCTGGAAACACCATATATTTT
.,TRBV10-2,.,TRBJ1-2,CASQGFYRGYTF,TGCGCCAGTCAGGGTTTCTATCGTGGCTACACCTTC
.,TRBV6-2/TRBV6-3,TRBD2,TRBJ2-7,CASSSKRGIPYEQYF,TGTGCCAGCAGTTCCAAGCGGGGTATCCCCTACGAGCAGTACTTC
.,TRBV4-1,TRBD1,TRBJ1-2,CASDGDSYGYTF,TGCGCCAGCGACGGGGACAGCTATGGCTACACCTTC
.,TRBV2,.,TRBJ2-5,CASSEYEETQYF,TGTGCCAGCAGTGAATATGAGGAGACCCAGTACTTC
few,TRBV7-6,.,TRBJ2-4,CASSSGHIQYF,TGTGCCAGCAGCTCGGGCCACATTCAGTACTTC
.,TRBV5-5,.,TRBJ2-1,CASSPGPPTGYNEQFF,TGTGCCAGCAGCCCGGGTCCCCCCACGGGATACAATGAGCAGTTCTTC
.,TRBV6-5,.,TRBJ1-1,CASSLLSGERLDTEAFF,TGTGCCAGCAGTTTGCTATCGGGTGAGAGATTGGACACTGAAGCTTTCTTT
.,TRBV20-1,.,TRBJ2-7,CSARARGYSTYEQYF,TGCAGTGCTAGAGCTAGGGGGTACAGTACCTACGAGCAGTACTTC
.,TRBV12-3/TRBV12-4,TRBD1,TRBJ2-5,CASSPRQGAYQYF,TGTGCCAGCAGTCCTAGACAGGGGGCATACCAGTACTTC
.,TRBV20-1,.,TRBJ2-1,CSASSPGVAQFF,TGCAGTGCTAGTTCCCCGGGCGTCGCGCAGTTCTTC
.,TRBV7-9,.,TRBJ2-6,CASSLGVAGSGANVLTF,TGTGCCAGCAGCTTAGGAGTGGCGGGTTCTGGGGCCAACGTCCTGACTTTC
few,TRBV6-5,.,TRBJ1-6,CASSYQGNNSPLHF,TGTGCCAGCAGTTACCAGGGGAATAATTCACCCCTCCACTTT
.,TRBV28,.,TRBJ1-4,CASSPAGGANEKLFF,TGTGCCAGCAGTCCCGCGGGTGGGGCTAATGAAAAACTGTTTTTT